This T cell receptor (beta chain) derives from a study of shared clonotypes between healthy human individuals. CDR1 GTSNPN and CDR2 SVGIG come from the germline V gene (reference sequence). The V end lost 3 bases, the J end lost 2 bases, and 11 bases lay between the germline ends. The CDR3 totals 13 residues. Using immunoSEQ multiplex PCR, the repertoire was profiled, and TCRdb retains in-frame clones only, with some absent. The sample holds about 2 million clones, 85% to 95% seen once. The material sequenced was naive CD4+ T cells sorted from blood. Subset indicated: CD45RA+ positively selected. The chain recombines TRBV30 with TRBJ2-7; D is undetermined. This sequence originates from a man younger than 35 in good health. CDR3 amino acids: CAWRGFGTYEQYF. The CDR3 DNA follows: TGTGCCTGGAGGGGGTTTGGGACCTACGAGCAGTACTTC.